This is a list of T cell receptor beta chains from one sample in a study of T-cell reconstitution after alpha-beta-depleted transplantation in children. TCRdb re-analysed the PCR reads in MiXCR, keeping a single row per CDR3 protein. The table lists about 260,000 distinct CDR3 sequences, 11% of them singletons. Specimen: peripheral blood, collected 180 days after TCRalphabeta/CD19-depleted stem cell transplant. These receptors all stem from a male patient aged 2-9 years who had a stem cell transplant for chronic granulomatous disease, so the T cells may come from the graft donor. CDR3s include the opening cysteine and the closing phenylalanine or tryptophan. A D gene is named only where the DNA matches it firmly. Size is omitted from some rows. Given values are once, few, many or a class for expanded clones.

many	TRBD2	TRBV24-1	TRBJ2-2	TGTGCCACCAGTAGCGGGAGTTTTGACACCGGGGAGCTGTTTTTT	CATSSGSFDTGELFF
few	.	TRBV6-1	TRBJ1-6	TGTGCCAGCAGTGAAACCCCGGACCCGCGGCTCAATTCACCCCTCCACTTT	CASSETPDPRLNSPLHF
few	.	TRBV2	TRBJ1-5	TGTGCCAGCAGTGAAGAGGTAATTTATCAGCCCCAGCATTTT	CASSEEVIYQPQHF
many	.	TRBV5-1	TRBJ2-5	TGCGCCAGCAGCTTGGCGCCGGGATGGGGAGAGACCCAGTACTTC	CASSLAPGWGETQYF
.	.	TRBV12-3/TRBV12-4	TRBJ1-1	TGTGCCAGCAGTAAGATAGACGGGTCAGAATCTTTCTTT	CASSKIDGSESFF
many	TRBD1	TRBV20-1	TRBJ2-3	TGCAGTGCTGACAGGGGCGGGAGCACAGATACGCAGTATTTT	CSADRGGSTDTQYF
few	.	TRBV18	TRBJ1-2	TGTGCCAGCTCACCAACGGGCAACGCAGGACTCGGATCCTATGGCTACACCTTC	CASSPTGNAGLGSYGYTF
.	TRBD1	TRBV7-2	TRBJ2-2	TGTGCCAGCACCTTTGGGACAGGGGTTACCGGGGAGCTGTTTTTT	CASTFGTGVTGELFF
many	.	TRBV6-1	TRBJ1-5	TGTGCCAGCAGTGAGCGCGGGGGCAATCAGCCCCAGCATTTT	CASSERGGNQPQHF
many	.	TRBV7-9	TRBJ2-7	TGTGCCAGCAGCTTATTAGGCGGGAAGGGGGACTACGAGCAGTACTTC	CASSLLGGKGDYEQYF